Below, 28 T cell receptor beta chains from the same sample are listed, as sequenced in a study of blood T cell repertoires in COVID-19. Measured with immunoSEQ multiplex PCR; TCRdb has only the in-frame clones, and not every one. This table has more than 250,000 clones, roughly 86% appearing once. The specimen sequenced was PBMCs or T cells enriched from blood (not recorded which). The receptors come from a woman aged 18 to 35 who had recovered from COVID-19.

V usage is TRBV9 and J usage is TRBJ1-2; tentative D call: TRBD1 (6 bases). Germline CDR1 reads SGDLS; CDR2 reads YYNGEE. V was pared by 4 bases and J by 2 bases, with 15 bases between. The CDR3 is 15 amino acids. The CDR3 here is CASSPHGRGNYGYTF. CDR3 nucleotide sequence: TGTGCCAGCAGCCCACATGGCAGGGGCAACTATGGCTACACCTTC.

V and J are TRBV7-7 and TRBJ2-1; D may be TRBD1 (5 bases). Germline values: CDR1 SSHAT, CDR2 FNYEAQ (reference sequence). Trimming pared 4 bases from V and 10 bases from J, leaving 14 bases between. This CDR3 is built from 13 residues. CDR3 sequence reads: CASSSIGAKEQFF. Here the CDR3 DNA reads TGTGCCAGCAGCTCGATAGGGGCCAAGGAGCAGTTCTTC. The full variable domain, its missing parts supplied by reference TRBV7-7 and TRBJ2-1, is GAGVSQSPRYKVTKRGQDVTLRCDPISSHATLYWYQQALGQGPEFLTYFNYEAQPDKSGLPSDRFSAERPEGSISTLTIQRTEQRDSAMYRCASSSIGAKEQFFGPGTRLTVL.

The chain uses TRBV7-2 and TRBJ1-1, with TRBD1 identical over 8 bases. Germline V gene lookup returns CDR1 SGHTA and CDR2 FQGNSA. The CDR3 runs 14 residues. V lost 5 bases to trimming and J lost 5 bases; unmatched junction nucleotides: 7. The CDR3 nucleotides read TGTGCCAGCAGCCCACGGACAGGGAAAACTGAAGCTTTCTTT. This gives the protein CASSPRTGKTEAFF.

This clone appeared once. The CDR3 DNA reads as TGTGCCAGCTCACCACTAGAAAACACTGAAGCTTTCTTT. This codes for CASSPLENTEAFF. This chain connects TRBV18 to TRBJ1-1; D not resolved. V lost 1 base and J lost 2, with 5 bases in between. In germline, CDR1 is KGHSH, CDR2 LQKENI. The CDR3 has 13 residues.

The chain uses TRBV27 and TRBJ2-1; D call uncertain. From germline, CDR1 is MNHEY and CDR2 SMNVEV (reference sequence). This CDR3 has 16 residues. Between the trimmed V and J ends, which lost 3 bases and 1 base, there was a span of 13 bases. The CDR3, as DNA: TGTGCCAGCAGTTTTTCGCCTAGAGGTTCCTACAATGAGCAGTTCTTC. Translated, it gives CASSFSPRGSYNEQFF.

The J gene is TRBJ1-2, the V gene TRBV7-2; 10 bases align to TRBD1. This CDR3 is built from 17 residues. CDR1 SGHTA and CDR2 FQGNSA come from the germline V gene. V shed 2 bases and J 4 bases; nucleotides not matched to a gene: 10. CDR3 DNA sequence: TGTGCCAGCAGCTTACAGGGGGGACAGGGGAAATCCTATGGCTACACCTTC. Translation gives CASSLQGGQGKSYGYTF.

This clone was observed a few times. This sequence joins TRBV11-2 and TRBJ2-1, with 11 positions matching TRBD1. In germline, CDR1 is SGHAT, CDR2 FQNNGV. The CDR3 is 17 residues long. V lost 3 bases to trimming and J lost 1 base; unmatched junction nucleotides: 5. As DNA, the CDR3 is TGTGCCAGCAGCTTGAGAGGGACAGGGGGATCCTACAATGAGCAGTTCTTC. This translates into CASSLRGTGGSYNEQFF.

The gene calls are TRBV5-1 and TRBJ2-7, with D possibly being TRBD1 (6 bases). CDR1 SGHRS and CDR2 YFSETQ come from the germline V gene. Trimming shortened V by 5 bases and J by 6 bases, and 12 bases separated the two germline ends. This CDR3 has 12 amino acids. The CDR3 nucleotides are TGCGCCAGCAGGGGGGCCAGGGGCGAGCAGTACTTC. Protein sequence: CASRGARGEQYF.

The chain couples TRBV29-1 to TRBJ2-1; 8 bases line up with TRBD2. This CDR3 contains 13 residues. Trimming cost V 3 bases and J 7 bases; bases outside gene matches: 5. Germline V CDR1 and CDR2: SQVTM, ANQGSEA. The CDR3 coding sequence is TGCAGCGTTGATCGGGAGGGCCAGAATGAGCAGTTCTTC. It translates to CSVDREGQNEQFF.

V and J are TRBV7-2 and TRBJ2-3, with 9 bases lining up with TRBD2. Trimming cost V 0 bases and J 6 bases; bases outside gene matches: 4. Germline CDR1 and CDR2: SGHTA and FQGNSA. The CDR3 covers 15 residues. CDR3: CASSLASGSADTQYF. The CDR3 DNA is TGTGCCAGCAGCTTAGCTAGCGGGAGTGCTGATACGCAGTATTTT.

This clone was recorded once. J is TRBJ1-5 and V is TRBV6-1; D not resolved. Per germline, CDR1 MNHNS and CDR2 SASEGT. Trimming cost V 3 bases and J 0 bases, with 18 bases left between them. CDR3 length equals 18 residues. This CDR3 reads CASSELWYGANSNQPQHF. The CDR3 bases are TGTGCCAGCAGTGAGCTATGGTACGGAGCGAATAGCAATCAGCCCCAGCATTTT.

CDR3 region: CASSWGTPYYEQYF. The CDR3 region has the DNA TGTGCCAGCAGCTGGGGGACACCTTACTACGAGCAGTACTTC. The rearrangement joins TRBV5-4 to TRBJ2-7; perhaps TRBD1 as D (6 bases). CDR1 SGHNT and CDR2 YYREEE come from the germline V gene (reference sequence). Trimming took off 3 bases at V and 3 bases at J, with 13 bases between the two ends. This CDR3 spans 14 amino acids.

The chain is built from TRBV27 and TRBJ2-3; 8 bases align to TRBD2. Germline-derived CDR1 and CDR2 are MNHEY and SMNVEV (reference sequence). The CDR3 extends over 16 amino acids. V lost 6 bases to trimming and J lost 3 bases; unmatched junction nucleotides: 11. DNA for the CDR3: TGTGCCAGCAGACTCGGGGGGGCGGTTGGGACAGATACGCAGTATTTT. Its protein is CASRLGGAVGTDTQYF.

This clone was seen a handful of times. The J gene is TRBJ2-2, the V gene TRBV5-6; 8 bases fit TRBD1. Germline V CDR1 and CDR2: SGHDT, YYEEEE. The CDR3 length is 15 residues. The V segment lost 1 base and the J segment 8 bases; nucleotides outside the gene matches: 7. Here the CDR3 DNA reads TGTGCCAGCAGCTTGACCAGGGGGCGTACTGGGGAGCTGTTTTTT. This encodes CASSLTRGRTGELFF. The full variable domain, rest sourced from reference TRBV5-6 and TRBJ2-2, is DAGVTQSPTHLIKTRGQQVTLRCSPKSGHDTVSWYQQALGQGPQFIFQYYEEEERQRGNFPDRFSGHQFPNYSSELNVNALLLGDSALYLCASSLTRGRTGELFFGEGSRLTVL.

The genes are TRBV30 and TRBJ1-1; D is undetermined. CDR3 length: 12 amino acids. V lost 2 bases, J lost 1 base, and 5 bases lay in between. Germline V gives CDR1 GTSNPN, CDR2 SVGIG (reference sequence). CDR3 residues: CAWSRQNTEAFF. The CDR3 DNA is TGTGCCTGGAGTCGACAGAACACTGAAGCTTTCTTT.

The chain employs TRBV3-1 (or the pseudogene TRBV3-2) and TRBJ1-2; D perhaps matches TRBD1 (6 bases). Germline values: CDR1 LGHDT, CDR2 YNNKEL (reference sequence). The CDR3 totals 14 residues. V gave up 5 bases and J gave up 4 bases, with 14 bases separating them. DNA of the CDR3: TGTGCCAGCAGCGAAGGGGGGGTAGGCTATGGCTACACCTTC. Protein product: CASSEGGVGYGYTF.

This chain connects TRBV11-2 to TRBJ2-5; 11 bases map to TRBD2. Germline V gene data show CDR1 as SGHAT and CDR2 as FQNNGV. This CDR3 has 17 residues. The ends lost 1 base at V and 3 bases at J; junction bases unmatched: 7. In nucleotides, the CDR3 is TGTGCCAGCAGCTTAGCCCTAGCGGGGGGAGCCGAAGAGACCCAGTACTTC. This sequence encodes CASSLALAGGAEETQYF.

The gene calls are TRBV4-1 and TRBJ1-1; D gene ambiguous. The CDR3 totals 11 residues. In germline, CDR1 is MGHRA, CDR2 YSYEKL. V gave up 4 bases and J gave up 2 bases, with 2 bases separating them. The CDR3 coding sequence is TGCGCCAGCAGCCTAAACACTGAAGCTTTCTTT. Protein product: CASSLNTEAFF.

The chain employs TRBV27 and TRBJ2-1; perhaps TRBD2 as D (6 bases). Trimming stripped 4 bases from V and 4 bases from J, with 17 bases between. The CDR3 is 16 residues long. Germline CDR1 and CDR2: MNHEY and SMNVEV (reference sequence). The CDR3 sequence is CASSSVAGPPYNEQFF. DNA of the CDR3: TGTGCCAGCAGTTCAGTCGCGGGGCCCCCATACAATGAGCAGTTCTTC.

The chain uses TRBV5-4 and TRBJ2-1; 7 bases agree with TRBD1. Looked up from germline, CDR1 is SGHNT and CDR2 is YYREEE (reference sequence). This CDR3 has 15 amino acids. The V gene end was trimmed by 4 bases and the J gene end by 5 bases; junction bases not matched to a gene: 9. CDR3 sequence reads: CASSLKGQPDNEQFF. The CDR3 DNA follows: TGTGCCAGCAGCCTAAAGGGACAGCCGGACAATGAGCAGTTCTTC. Full variable domain (rest looked up from reference TRBV5-4 and TRBJ2-1): ETGVTQSPTHLIKTRGQQVTLRCSSQSGHNTVSWYQQALGQGPQFIFQYYREEENGRGNFPPRFSGLQFPNYSSELNVNALELDDSALYLCASSLKGQPDNEQFFGPGTRLTVL.

The rearrangement uses TRBV3-1 (or the pseudogene TRBV3-2) and TRBJ2-5; D might be TRBD2 (6 bases). V lost 0 bases, J lost 5 bases, and 13 bases lay in between. Looked up from germline, CDR1 is LGHDT and CDR2 is YNNKEL (reference sequence). This CDR3 is built from 15 residues. CDR3 loop: CASSQDVTRKETQYF. The CDR3 bases are TGTGCCAGCAGCCAAGATGTGACTAGGAAGGAGACCCAGTACTTC.

The chain uses TRBV11-3 and TRBJ1-6; D not resolved. Trimming stripped 1 base from V and 5 bases from J, with 9 bases between. CDR1 and CDR2 (germline): SGHNT, YENEEA. This CDR3 comprises 15 residues. The CDR3 is CASSLGRGDNSPLHF. The CDR3 DNA follows: TGTGCCAGCAGCTTAGGCCGCGGGGATAATTCACCCCTCCACTTT.

This chain connects TRBV5-6 to TRBJ2-2, with 7 nucleotides matching TRBD2. This CDR3 region has 16 residues. Germline assignment: CDR1 SGHDT and CDR2 YYEEEE. V shed 5 bases and J 4 bases; nucleotides not matched to a gene: 11. This CDR3 is CASSSLSGGVTGELFF. As DNA, the CDR3 is TGTGCCAGCAGTTCCCTTTCGGGAGGTGTCACCGGGGAGCTGTTTTTT.

This clone was picked up a small number of times. The chain recombines TRBV27 with TRBJ1-1; TRBD1 might be the D (6 bases). This CDR3 region has 12 residues. The V and J ends lost 9 bases and 4 bases respectively, with 12 bases between them. Germline V gene sequence: CDR1 MNHEY, CDR2 SMNVEV (reference sequence). The CDR3: CASTGPATEAFF. The CDR3 DNA sequence: TGTGCCAGTACAGGGCCCGCCACTGAAGCTTTCTTT.

This rearrangement joins TRBV10-2 to TRBJ1-2; maybe TRBD1 (6 bases). Germline values: CDR1 WSHSY, CDR2 SAAADI. This CDR3 comprises 17 residues. V was trimmed by 2 bases and J by 0 bases, leaving 16 bases between them. Here the CDR3 DNA reads TGCGCCAGCAGTGAGCTAAGGACAGCCACTCCTAACTATGGCTACACCTTC. This gives the protein CASSELRTATPNYGYTF.

J is TRBJ1-2 and V is TRBV9; 7 bases align to TRBD1. Trimming cost V 4 bases and J 4 bases; bases outside gene matches: 7. Germline V gives CDR1 SGDLS, CDR2 YYNGEE. This CDR3 is built from 14 residues. The CDR3 DNA sequence: TGTGCCAGCAGCTTAAAAGGGGGCTTCTATGGCTACACCTTC. Translating it yields CASSLKGGFYGYTF.

This chain links TRBV28 with TRBJ1-2, with a possible D match to TRBD1 (5 bases). Trimming left V 7 bases short and J 4 bases short, with 13 bases between. The germline gives CDR1 MDHEN, CDR2 SYDVKM. The CDR3 is 13 residues long. CDR3 DNA sequence: TGTGCCAGCACCGCCGGGGGGTTCTATGGCTACACCTTC. This gives the protein CASTAGGFYGYTF.

V and J are TRBV9 and TRBJ1-4; a possible D gene is TRBD1 (6 bases). Trimming pared 3 bases from V and 5 bases from J, leaving 17 bases between. Germline CDR1 reads SGDLS; CDR2 reads YYNGEE. The CDR3 consists of 16 residues. This CDR3 reads CASSGHLRGYNEKLFF. CDR3 in DNA: TGTGCCAGCAGCGGGCACCTTAGGGGGTACAATGAAAAACTGTTTTTT.